This T cell receptor (beta chain) was obtained from a study of T-cell memory formation after mild COVID-19. Overall study findings and caveats: Memory sampled before infection contained some responding clones, suggesting cross-reactive memory joined.

Of note for this clonotype: The antigen remains undetermined.

The CDR3 has 15 residues. The junction had 8 bases not matched to a gene; V was cut back by 6 bases and J by 6 bases. Constant-segment-primed 5'RACE gave TCR alpha and TCR beta cDNA libraries with sample barcodes and UMIs. Using its own MiXCR run on the 5' RACE reads, TCRdb lists one record per CDR3 protein. The sample includes roughly 130,000 distinct CDR3 sequences, 16% of them seen just once. The rearrangement links TRBV12-3 or TRBV12-4 to TRBJ2-5, with TRBD2 matching over 12 bases. The specimen was PBMCs or a T cell subset sorted from them (not recorded which). This receptor was obtained from an adult woman who had mild COVID-19 (a few samples of this study predate the infection). Cell type and time point are not known. CDR3 loop: CASSPTSGSLKTQYF. The CDR3 nucleotides read TGTGCCAGCAGCCCGACTAGCGGGAGCCTAAAGACCCAGTACTTC.